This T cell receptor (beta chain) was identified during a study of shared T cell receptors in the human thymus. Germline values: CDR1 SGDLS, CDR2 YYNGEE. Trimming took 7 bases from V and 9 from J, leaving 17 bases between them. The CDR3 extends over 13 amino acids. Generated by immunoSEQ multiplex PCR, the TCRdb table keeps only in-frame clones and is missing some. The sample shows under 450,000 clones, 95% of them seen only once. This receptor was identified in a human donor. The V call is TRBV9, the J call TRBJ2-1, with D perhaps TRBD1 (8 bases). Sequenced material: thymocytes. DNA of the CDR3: TGTGCCAGCTCGGCAGGGGGCGGGGGTGAGCAGTTCTTC. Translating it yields CASSAGGGGEQFF.